This passage covers 26 T cell receptor beta chains from one sample sequenced in a study of shared clonotypes between healthy human individuals. Clones were sequenced by immunoSEQ multiplex PCR, and TCRdb holds only the in-frame ones, with some missing. The repertoire holds around 510,000 clones, with roughly 95% as singletons. The sample taken for sequencing was naive CD4+ T cells sorted from blood. Specified subset: CD45RA+ positively selected. These receptors all come from a woman aged 25 to 45 in good health.

The genes are TRBV5-6 and TRBJ2-2; 8 positions match TRBD2. Losses at the gene ends were 3 bases for V and 4 bases for J; bases not matched to a gene: 8. The V gene's germline CDR1 is SGHDT and CDR2 YYEEEE. This CDR3 comprises 16 residues. In DNA, the CDR3 is TGTGCCAGCAGCTGGGAGCGGGAGATTCGCACCGGGGAGCTGTTTTTT. Translation: CASSWEREIRTGELFF.

This chain connects TRBV19 to TRBJ2-7; the match to TRBD1 covers 9 bases. The CDR3 length is 14 residues. Losses at the gene ends were 5 bases for V and 6 bases for J; bases not matched to a gene: 8. Germline CDR1 LNHDA, CDR2 SQIVND (reference sequence). Here the CDR3 reads CASSVGTGPSEQYF. CDR3 nucleotide sequence: TGTGCCAGTAGTGTCGGGACAGGGCCCAGCGAGCAGTACTTC.

The chain links TRBV4-1 to TRBJ2-7; D ambiguous. In germline, CDR1 is MGHRA, CDR2 YSYEKL. The CDR3 consists of 14 residues. Trimming cost V 0 bases and J 1 base, with 7 bases left between them. The CDR3 spells CASSQDRQSYEQYF. CDR3 nucleotides: TGCGCCAGCAGCCAAGATAGGCAGTCCTACGAGCAGTACTTC.

This clone appeared once. The V call is TRBV5-6, the J call TRBJ2-5, with D maybe TRBD1 (7 bases). TRBJ2-7 explains the end of the DNA better; the J call may be wrong. The CDR3 has 14 residues. Germline values: CDR1 SGHDT, CDR2 YYEEEE. Here the CDR3 reads CASSRQGGNNEQYF. CDR3 in DNA: TGTGCCAGCAGCCGACAGGGAGGTAACAACGAGCAGTACTTC.

This clone has a single count. The rearrangement joins TRBV23-1 to TRBJ2-3; D remains ambiguous. TRBV23-1 falls under the ORF class, with uncertain function. The V and J ends lost 8 bases and 0 bases respectively, with 27 bases between them. CDR3 size: 19 residues. CDR3 residues: CASPLDESRTNQSTDTQYF. CDR3 coding DNA: TGCGCCAGCCCCTTGGATGAGTCCCGCACAAACCAAAGCACAGATACGCAGTATTTT.

This chain connects TRBV5-1 to TRBJ2-5; no firm D call. Trimming cost V 5 bases and J 4 bases, with 3 bases left between them. The CDR3 is 10 residues long. Germline CDR1 and CDR2: SGHRS and YFSETQ. The CDR3 spells CASSGETQYF. The CDR3 bases are TGCGCCAGCAGTGGAGAGACCCAGTACTTC.

The J gene is TRBJ1-4, the V gene TRBV6-4, with TRBD1 matching 8 bases. The CDR3 runs to 16 residues. Trimming at V came to 0 bases and at J to 7 bases, leaving 7 bases not matched to a gene. CDR1 and CDR2 (germline): MRHNA, SNTAGT. The CDR3 DNA sequence: TGTGCCAGCAGTGACTCGTTGGACAGGGTTAGTGAAAAACTGTTTTTT. It is translated as CASSDSLDRVSEKLFF.

Details on this clone: In the same sample, other DNA sequences code for this CDR3. V and J are TRBV27 and TRBJ2-7, with D perhaps matching TRBD1 (6 bases). This CDR3 is built from 13 residues. Germline V CDR1 and CDR2: MNHEY, SMNVEV (reference sequence). V was cut by 6 bases and J by 4 bases, with 13 bases left in between. DNA of the CDR3: TGTGCCAGCAGCCTCCGACAGGAATACGAGCAGTACTTC. Translated: CASSLRQEYEQYF.

CDR3 residues: CASSLALANTEAFF. In DNA form, the CDR3 reads TGTGCCAGCAGCTTAGCTCTCGCGAACACTGAAGCTTTCTTT. This sequence joins TRBV7-9 and TRBJ1-1; D ambiguous. The germline V gene encodes CDR1 SEHNR and CDR2 FQNEAQ (reference sequence). The CDR3 length is 14 residues. V shed 0 bases and J shed 1 base, with 6 bases lying between them. The full variable domain, with the rest looked up from reference TRBV7-9 and TRBJ1-1, is DTGVSQNPRHKITKRGQNVTFRCDPISEHNRLYWYRQTLGQGPEFLTYFQNEAQLEKSRLLSDRFSAERPKGSFSTLEIQRTEQGDSAMYLCASSLALANTEAFFGQGTRLTVV.

The chain employs TRBV19 and TRBJ1-6, with TRBD1 matching over 10 bases. Germline trimming cut 6 bases from V and 9 bases from J; bases unmatched to any gene: 5. Per the germline V gene, CDR1 is LNHDA and CDR2 is SQIVND (reference sequence). CDR3 length: 14 amino acids. CDR3 region: CASSGTGDLSPLHF. In DNA, the CDR3 is TGTGCCAGTAGCGGGACAGGGGATCTTTCACCCCTCCACTTT.

V gene TRBV27 combines with J gene TRBJ1-2; 9 bases agree with TRBD1. The CDR3 is 16 residues long. The germline CDR1 and CDR2 sequences are MNHEY and SMNVEV (reference sequence). Losses at the gene ends were 5 bases for V and 10 bases for J; bases not matched to a gene: 17. The CDR3 sequence: CASSPGQGLTAKIYTF. The CDR3 DNA sequence: TGTGCCAGCAGTCCGGGACAGGGACTCACCGCGAAAATCTACACCTTC.

This chain connects TRBV29-1 to TRBJ2-5; 7 nucleotides align to TRBD1. Germline trimming cut 3 bases from V and 1 base from J; bases unmatched to any gene: 5. Germline values: CDR1 SQVTM, CDR2 ANQGSEA. CDR3 length: 14 residues. This CDR3 reads CSVDKGAAQETQYF. CDR3 coding DNA: TGCAGCGTTGATAAGGGGGCGGCCCAAGAGACCCAGTACTTC.

The chain combines TRBV4-2 with TRBJ2-7, with 10 bases fitting TRBD2. The CDR3 extends over 18 amino acids. V lost 2 bases and J lost 0; bases outside the gene matches: 10. Germline V gene lookup returns CDR1 LGHNA and CDR2 YNFKEQ. As DNA, the CDR3 is TGTGCCAGCAGCCAATTACTAGCGGGATCGCCTGGCTCCTACGAGCAGTACTTC. Translating gives CASSQLLAGSPGSYEQYF.

The J gene is TRBJ2-5, the V gene TRBV27, with TRBD2 as a possible D gene (6 bases). CDR1 is MNHEY, CDR2 SMNVEV, per germline (reference sequence). Between the trimmed V and J ends, which lost 7 bases and 3 bases, there was a span of 12 bases. The CDR3 length is 13 residues. The CDR3 loop is CASIGRGEETQYF. As DNA, the CDR3 is TGTGCCAGCATCGGACGCGGGGAAGAGACCCAGTACTTC.

For the CDR3, the DNA is TGTGCCAGCAGCTTGTTCTTGACTAGGAGCTCCTACAATGAGCAGTTCTTC. Protein sequence: CASSLFLTRSSYNEQFF. This chain uses TRBV5-8 with TRBJ2-1; tentatively, D is TRBD2 (6 bases). The CDR3 covers 17 residues. The ends were cut back, 1 base at V and 0 bases at J, with 14 bases in the middle. CDR1 and CDR2 from the germline V gene are SGHTS and YDEGEE. Full variable domain (missing parts from reference TRBV5-8 and TRBJ2-1): EAGVTQSPTHLIKTRGQQATLRCSPISGHTSVYWYQQALGLGLQFLLWYDEGEERNRGNFPPRFSGRQFPNYSSELNVNALELEDSALYLCASSLFLTRSSYNEQFFGPGTRLTVL.

The V call is TRBV2, the J call TRBJ2-5, with TRBD1 as a possible D gene (6 bases). Germline values: CDR1 SNHLY, CDR2 FYNNEI. There are 12 residues in the CDR3. Between the trimmed V and J ends, which lost 7 bases and 0 bases, there was a span of 6 bases. CDR3 sequence: CASKGDQETQYF. In DNA, the CDR3 is TGTGCCAGCAAGGGGGACCAAGAGACCCAGTACTTC.

The V call is TRBV5-1, the J call TRBJ2-5, with D maybe TRBD2 (6 bases). There are 14 residues in the CDR3. Germline CDR1 SGHRS, CDR2 YFSETQ. Trimming removed 2 bases from V and 3 bases from J, with 11 bases in between. The CDR3 DNA follows: TGCGCCAGCAGCTTCGGATCTAGCGAAGAGACCCAGTACTTC. It specifies CASSFGSSEETQYF.

CDR3 in amino acids: CASSRSGHPSETQYF. In DNA, the CDR3 is TGTGCCAGCAGTCGTAGCGGGCATCCCTCGGAGACCCAGTACTTC. The V gene is TRBV6-4, the J gene TRBJ2-5, with 7 bases fitting TRBD2. Germline assignment: CDR1 MRHNA and CDR2 SNTAGT. The ends lost 5 bases at V and 5 bases at J; junction bases unmatched: 11. This CDR3 comprises 15 residues.

This chain connects TRBV5-4 to TRBJ2-6; D gene ambiguous. Trimming cost V 3 bases and J 8 bases, with 18 bases left between them. Germline V gene lookup returns CDR1 SGHNT and CDR2 YYREEE (reference sequence). The CDR3 contains 16 residues. The CDR3 loop is CASSSLPTPTTNVLTF. In DNA, the CDR3 is TGTGCCAGCAGCTCGCTTCCTACTCCAACGACCAACGTCCTGACTTTC.

This rearrangement joins TRBV11-3 to TRBJ2-1, with D perhaps TRBD1 (5 bases). Germline loops: CDR1 SGHNT, CDR2 YENEEA. The germline V and J ends were trimmed by 1 base and 6 bases, with 13 bases remaining between them. CDR3 length: 15 amino acids. The CDR3 is CASSLAGLRGNEQFF. The CDR3, as DNA: TGTGCCAGCAGCTTAGCAGGGCTTAGGGGCAATGAGCAGTTCTTC.

This chain connects TRBV28 to TRBJ2-7, with TRBD2 as a possible D gene (6 bases). CDR1 MDHEN and CDR2 SYDVKM come from the germline V gene. The V end was cut by 9 bases, the J end by 2 bases, with 20 bases between. This CDR3 is 15 amino acids long. The CDR3 DNA follows: TGTGCCAGTTGGCCCCCAGCGGGCGGACCCTACGAGCAGTACTTC. It translates to CASWPPAGGPYEQYF.

The chain carries TRBV6-4 and TRBJ1-2; the D is unclear. This CDR3 is 14 amino acids long. Per the germline V gene, CDR1 is MRHNA and CDR2 is SNTAGT. Trimming cost V 5 bases and J 6 bases, with 16 bases left between them. The CDR3 protein is CASSPSVGGDGYTF. CDR3 DNA sequence: TGTGCCAGCAGTCCCTCGGTCGGAGGCGATGGCTACACCTTC.

The CDR3 DNA follows: TGTGCCAGCTCCACCCAGGGATCAGGAGAGACCCAGTACTTC. This sequence encodes CASSTQGSGETQYF. The chain uses TRBV18 and TRBJ2-5; maybe TRBD1 (5 bases). With 6 bases removed from V and 4 bases from J, the gap between germline ends came to 15 bases. Germline CDR1 reads KGHSH; CDR2 reads LQKENI. The CDR3 loop spans 14 amino acids.

CDR3 bases: TGTGCCAGCAGCTCCTCAAGCACAGATACGCAGTATTTT. Translating gives CASSSSSTDTQYF. The rearrangement uses TRBV7-9 and TRBJ2-3; D is unresolved. This CDR3 spans 13 amino acids. The germline V gene has CDR1 SEHNR and CDR2 FQNEAQ (reference sequence). V lost 4 bases to trimming and J lost 0 bases, with 5 bases between them.

The V and J genes are TRBV11-2 and TRBJ2-2; a possible D gene is TRBD2 (6 bases). The CDR3 covers 14 residues. V was cut by 6 bases and J by 6 bases, with 14 bases left in between. Germline V lookup: CDR1 SGHAT, CDR2 FQNNGV. CDR3 amino acids: CASRSGLSAGELFF. The CDR3 DNA follows: TGTGCCAGCAGAAGCGGGCTCTCGGCCGGGGAGCTGTTTTTT.

This clone was seen a single time. The rearrangement links TRBV2 to TRBJ2-6, with 14 positions matching TRBD2. This CDR3 has 17 amino acids. V gave up 3 bases and J gave up 3 bases; unmatched junction bases: 1. Looked up from germline, CDR1 is SNHLY and CDR2 is FYNNEI. In nucleotides, the CDR3 is TGTGCCAGCAGTGAGGGACTAGCGGGAGTTGGGGCCAACGTCCTGACTTTC. Residues: CASSEGLAGVGANVLTF.